Following are 32 T cell receptor beta chains from one sample sequenced in a study of beta chain features in type 1 diabetes. The sequenced template was cDNA made from the entire isolated RNA. Clones were sequenced by immunoSEQ multiplex PCR, and TCRdb holds only the in-frame ones, with some missing. The sample has 30,000 to 40,000 clones, 64% seen once. The sequenced sample was Tregs from blood. All receptors derive from a woman in her twenties or thirties in good health.

The J gene is TRBJ1-1, the V gene TRBV6-5; weak D call: TRBD1 (5 bases). Trimming shortened V by 5 bases and J by 5 bases, and 12 bases separated the two germline ends. The CDR3 is made up of 13 amino acids. Germline V gives CDR1 MNHEY, CDR2 SVGAGI. Here the CDR3 reads CASSIREGTEAFF. The CDR3 DNA reads as TGTGCCAGCAGTATCAGGGAGGGGACTGAAGCTTTCTTT.

V usage is TRBV5-1 and J usage is TRBJ2-5; perhaps TRBD1 as D (6 bases). The J call may be wrong; the DNA end is better matched by TRBJ2-7. This CDR3 is built from 14 residues. The germline V gene has CDR1 SGHRS and CDR2 YFSETQ. The CDR3 is CASSPYLQGYEQYF. The CDR3, as DNA: TGCGCCAGCAGCCCGTACCTACAGGGTTACGAGCAGTACTTC.

This clone was counted a few times. DNA for the CDR3: TGTGCCAGCAGCACTACCAAGTACCAAGAGACCCAGTACTTC. This codes for CASSTTKYQETQYF. This chain links TRBV7-9 with TRBJ2-5; D uncertain. Trimming shortened V by 5 bases and J by 0 bases, and 10 bases separated the two germline ends. Germline CDR1 is SEHNR and CDR2 is FQNEAQ (reference sequence). The CDR3 is 14 residues long. The variable domain in full, with the rest retrieved from reference TRBV7-9 and TRBJ2-5, is DTGVSQNPRHKITKRGQNVTFRCDPISEHNRLYWYRQTLGQGPEFLTYFQNEAQLEKSRLLSDRFSAERPKGSFSTLEIQRTEQGDSAMYLCASSTTKYQETQYFGPGTRLLVL.

Here the CDR3 reads CASTLYSYNEQFF. The CDR3 DNA is TGTGCCAGCACTTTATACTCCTACAATGAGCAGTTCTTC. This chain connects TRBV7-9 to TRBJ2-1; D is undetermined. From germline, CDR1 is SEHNR and CDR2 FQNEAQ (reference sequence). Trimming removed 7 bases at V and 0 bases at J, with 7 bases between. This CDR3 has 13 amino acids.

The rearrangement links TRBV7-2 to TRBJ2-1, with 8 bases matching TRBD1. Germline loops: CDR1 SGHTA, CDR2 FQGNSA. Unmatched junction bases numbered 11, after V lost 5 bases and J lost 5 bases. This CDR3 is built from 16 residues. The CDR3 DNA reads as TGTGCCAGCAGCCTAAAATGGGACAGGCGAAACAATGAGCAGTTCTTC. Encoded protein: CASSLKWDRRNNEQFF.

The rearrangement joins TRBV5-4 to TRBJ2-5; 10 bases are shared with TRBD1. After removal of 3 bases from V and 3 bases from J, the junction contained 5 bases not matched to a gene. The CDR3 runs 15 residues. CDR1 and CDR2 (germline): SGHNT, YYREEE (reference sequence). CDR3 nucleotides: TGTGCCAGCAGCTCCCGGGACAGGGGTAAAGAGACCCAGTACTTC. It is translated as CASSSRDRGKETQYF.

The J gene is TRBJ1-1, the V gene TRBV6-1; D unclear. The CDR3 is 12 residues long. V lost 4 bases, J lost 11 bases, and 14 bases lay in between. Per the germline V gene, CDR1 is MNHNS and CDR2 is SASEGT. CDR3 nucleotides: TGTGCCAGCAGTGGGTCGGACGGGGAGGCTTTCTTT. Its protein product is CASSGSDGEAFF.

This clone turned up a few times. V gene TRBV10-3 combines with J gene TRBJ2-1; the match to TRBD2 covers 13 bases. Germline V lookup: CDR1 ENHRY, CDR2 SYGVKD. The CDR3 runs to 16 residues. After removal of 6 bases from V and 6 bases from J, the junction contained 8 bases not matched to a gene. CDR3: CAIRASLAGGVNEQFF. The CDR3 bases are TGTGCCATCAGAGCCTCACTAGCGGGAGGGGTCAATGAGCAGTTCTTC.

CDR3 sequence reads: CASSPGAYYEQFF. The CDR3, as DNA: TGTGCCAGCTCACCAGGGGCATACTATGAGCAGTTCTTC. The rearrangement links TRBV18 to TRBJ2-1, with D possibly being TRBD1 (5 bases). CDR1 is KGHSH and CDR2 is LQKENI in the germline V gene. The germline V and J ends were trimmed by 2 bases and 8 bases, with 10 bases remaining between them. The CDR3 extends over 13 amino acids.

The genes are TRBV6-6 and TRBJ1-5; D perhaps matches TRBD1 (5 bases). The CDR3 is 13 amino acids. With 7 bases removed from V and 2 bases from J, the gap between germline ends came to 9 bases. Per germline, CDR1 MNHNY and CDR2 SVGAGI (reference sequence). In DNA form, the CDR3 reads TGTGCCAGCACAAAACAGGGCAATCAGCCCCAGCATTTT. Amino acid sequence: CASTKQGNQPQHF.

This clone showed up just a few times. J is TRBJ2-2 and V is TRBV7-2; TRBD2 agrees at 13 bases. The V gene's germline CDR1 is SGHTA and CDR2 FQGNSA. The CDR3 runs 15 residues. V lost 4 bases and J lost 12; bases outside the gene matches: 8. The CDR3 DNA reads as TGTGCCAGCAGCTCATCCCCGACTAGCGGGAGGAAGCTGTTTTTT. Protein sequence: CASSSSPTSGRKLFF.

This clone has a handful of counts. The gene calls are TRBV5-8 and TRBJ2-2; D gene ambiguous. V shed 6 bases and J shed 14 bases, with 20 bases lying between them. CDR1 and CDR2 from the germline V gene are SGHTS and YDEGEE. There are 13 residues in the CDR3. CDR3 region: CASTRVFSGFLFF. The DNA for the CDR3 is TGTGCCAGCACCCGTGTTTTTTCCGGGTTCCTGTTTTTT.

J is TRBJ2-1 and V is TRBV5-1; TRBD2 matches at 10 bases. Germline trimming cut 0 bases from V and 5 bases from J; bases unmatched to any gene: 2. CDR1 and CDR2 from the germline V gene are SGHRS and YFSETQ. This CDR3 region has 15 residues. DNA of the CDR3: TGCGCCAGCAGCTTGGGACTAGCGGGTAACAATGAGCAGTTCTTC. Protein sequence: CASSLGLAGNNEQFF. The variable domain in full, completed from reference TRBV5-1 and TRBJ2-1, reads KAGVTQTPRYLIKTRGQQVTLSCSPISGHRSVSWYQQTPGQGLQFLFEYFSETQRNKGNFPGRFSGRQFSNSRSEMNVSTLELGDSALYLCASSLGLAGNNEQFFGPGTRLTVL.

The chain uses TRBV7-3 and TRBJ2-1, with 9 bases that match TRBD2. This CDR3 region has 16 residues. V lost 1 base, J lost 3 bases, and 4 bases stayed unmatched. The germline V gene has CDR1 SGHTA and CDR2 FQGTGA. In DNA form, the CDR3 reads TGTGCCAGCAGCTTAAGTGCTAGCGGGAACTACAATGAGCAGTTCTTC. As protein: CASSLSASGNYNEQFF.

The V gene is TRBV30, the J gene TRBJ1-2; D possibly corresponds to TRBD1 (6 bases). The germline V gene encodes CDR1 GTSNPN and CDR2 SVGIG (reference sequence). This CDR3 has 11 residues. Trimming removed 7 bases at V and 9 bases at J, with 15 bases between. This chain's CDR3 is CASPSGGRYTF. Here the CDR3 DNA reads TGTGCCTCCCCGTCGGGGGGGCGCTACACCTTC. Drawing the rest from reference TRBV30 and TRBJ1-2, the complete variable domain is SQTIHQWPATLVQPVGSPLSLECTVEGTSNPNLYWYRQAAGRGLQLLFYSVGIGQISSEVPQNLSASRPQDRQFILSSKKLLLSDSGFYLCASPSGGRYTFGSGTRLTVV.

The chain uses TRBV2 and TRBJ2-2; TRBD1 aligns across 9 bases. Germline values: CDR1 SNHLY, CDR2 FYNNEI. The CDR3 totals 15 residues. Trimming removed 5 bases from V and 7 bases from J; junction bases left unmatched: 8. Here the CDR3 DNA reads TGTGCCAGCAGTCAACAACAGGGGGCTGACGGGGAGCTGTTTTTT. It yields the protein CASSQQQGADGELFF.

The chain couples TRBV29-1 to TRBJ2-1; 11 bases are a match to TRBD2. V gave up 7 bases and J gave up 15 bases; unmatched junction bases: 8. Germline CDR1 is SQVTM and CDR2 is ANQGSEA. The CDR3 is made up of 11 amino acids. CDR3 in DNA: TGCAGCGGGGCCACTAGCGGGAGAAGGTTCTTC. Encoded protein: CSGATSGRRFF.

V is TRBV23-1 and J is TRBJ1-5; no clear D gene. TRBV23-1 is an open reading frame, and its role is uncertain. V shed 2 bases and J shed 0 bases, with 14 bases lying between them. The CDR3 covers 17 residues. The CDR3 DNA reads as TGCGCCAGCAGTCAACTCATACATCTTGGTAGCAATCAGCCCCAGCATTTT. Residues: CASSQLIHLGSNQPQHF.

The rearrangement joins TRBV5-1 to TRBJ2-1, with 9 bases lining up with TRBD1. The CDR3 loop spans 15 amino acids. The trim removed 4 bases at V and 4 bases at J, leaving 6 bases unmatched. The germline gives CDR1 SGHRS, CDR2 YFSETQ. CDR3 in amino acids: CASSRPGQGYNEQFF. As DNA, the CDR3 is TGCGCCAGCAGCCGGCCGGGACAGGGTTACAATGAGCAGTTCTTC.

CDR3 sequence reads: CASSLSTSGPDNEQFF. The CDR3 DNA reads as TGTGCCAGCAGCTTATCCACTAGCGGGCCTGACAATGAGCAGTTCTTC. J is TRBJ2-7 and V is TRBV7-6, with 9 bases aligning to TRBD2. The J call may be wrong; the DNA end is better matched by TRBJ2-1. Germline V gives CDR1 SGHVS, CDR2 FNYEAQ. The CDR3 is 16 residues long.

CDR3 nucleotides: TGTGCCAGCATCGGGCGGGACGCACGCACAGATACGCAGTATTTT. Translated, it gives CASIGRDARTDTQYF. The chain couples TRBV25-1 to TRBJ2-3; maybe TRBD2 (6 bases). The CDR3 is 15 residues long. V was pared by 7 bases and J by 1 base, with 15 bases between. Germline V gene data show CDR1 as MGHDK and CDR2 as SYGVNS. Based on the CDR3 plus reference TRBV25-1 and TRBJ2-3, the full variable domain is EADIYQTPRYLVIGTGKKITLECSQTMGHDKMYWYQQDPGMELHLIHYSYGVNSTEKGDLSSESTVSRIRTEHFPLTLESARPSHTSQYLCASIGRDARTDTQYFGPGTRLTVL.

V is TRBV18 and J is TRBJ2-3; no clear D. This CDR3 spans 12 amino acids. From germline, CDR1 is KGHSH and CDR2 LQKENI. V was cut by 4 bases and J by 3 bases, with 5 bases left in between. Here the CDR3 reads CASSLSTDTQYF. The CDR3 DNA is TGTGCCAGCTCACTTTCAACAGATACGCAGTATTTT.

This clone was recorded only once. The CDR3 protein is CASSPRDYGYTF. The CDR3 region has the DNA TGCGCCAGCAGCCCAAGAGACTATGGCTACACCTTC. V usage is TRBV5-1 and J usage is TRBJ1-2; no firm D call. The V end lost 4 bases, the J end lost 3 bases, and 7 bases lay between the germline ends. CDR1 SGHRS and CDR2 YFSETQ come from the germline V gene. The CDR3 has 12 residues.

This clone was observed a single time. The chain joins TRBV4-3 to TRBJ2-7, with TRBD2 matching over 14 bases. J gave up 5 bases and V 0 bases, and 9 bases lay outside the gene matches. CDR1 LGHNA and CDR2 YSLEER come from the germline V gene. The CDR3 runs to 18 residues. DNA of the CDR3: TGCGCCAGCAGCCAAGATGCGGGGACTAGCGGGAGTAAGAACGAGCAGTACTTC. Translation: CASSQDAGTSGSKNEQYF.

The CDR3 loop is CAAEGVGYEQYF. The CDR3 DNA follows: TGTGCCGCCGAGGGGGTTGGCTACGAGCAGTACTTC. J is TRBJ2-7 and V is TRBV6-1; TRBD1 might be the D (6 bases). Germline-derived CDR1 and CDR2 are MNHNS and SASEGT. The CDR3 is made up of 12 amino acids. The ends were cut back, 11 bases at V and 3 bases at J, with 14 bases in the middle.

The gene calls are TRBV7-2 and TRBJ2-7, with 8 nucleotides matching TRBD1. The V segment lost 8 bases and the J segment 6 bases; nucleotides outside the gene matches: 9. Germline CDR1 reads SGHTA; CDR2 reads FQGNSA. The CDR3 spans 13 residues. Here the CDR3 DNA reads TGTGCCAGCGGTCGACAGGGGTGGCTCGAGCAGTACTTC. This encodes CASGRQGWLEQYF.

The gene calls are TRBV7-9 and TRBJ2-7; maybe TRBD2 (6 bases). The J call may be faulty, since TRBJ2-1 better matches the DNA end. The CDR3 extends over 15 amino acids. Germline V gives CDR1 SEHNR, CDR2 FQNEAQ (reference sequence). The CDR3 reads CASSLVDYLATEQFF. The CDR3 region has the DNA TGTGCCAGCAGCTTAGTGGACTATTTGGCTACTGAGCAGTTCTTC.

This chain joins TRBV11-2 and TRBJ2-3; 10 nucleotides agree with TRBD2. CDR3 length: 13 amino acids. Trimming removed 7 bases from V and 5 bases from J; junction bases left unmatched: 3. Germline V gives CDR1 SGHAT, CDR2 FQNNGV. CDR3 DNA: TGTGCCAGCACGCTAGCGGGAGAAGATACGCAGTATTTT. Encoded protein: CASTLAGEDTQYF.

This clone showed up just a few times. The J gene is TRBJ2-2, the V gene TRBV7-9; D not resolved. Trimming took off 2 bases at V and 5 bases at J, with 12 bases between the two ends. The CDR3 is made up of 15 amino acids. Per the germline V gene, CDR1 is SEHNR and CDR2 is FQNEAQ (reference sequence). The CDR3 loop is CASSLSASPTGELFF. CDR3 in DNA: TGTGCCAGCAGCTTAAGCGCCAGCCCGACCGGGGAGCTGTTTTTT. Based on the CDR3 plus reference TRBV7-9 and TRBJ2-2, the full variable domain is DTGVSQNPRHKITKRGQNVTFRCDPISEHNRLYWYRQTLGQGPEFLTYFQNEAQLEKSRLLSDRFSAERPKGSFSTLEIQRTEQGDSAMYLCASSLSASPTGELFFGEGSRLTVL.

The V gene is TRBV7-9, the J gene TRBJ1-2, with TRBD1 as a possible D gene (5 bases). V dropped 2 bases and J dropped 2 bases, with 18 bases sitting between them. The CDR3 sequence is 17 residues long. Germline CDR1 reads SEHNR; CDR2 reads FQNEAQ (reference sequence). The CDR3 region is CASSLYGAGDGNYGYTF. CDR3 coding DNA: TGTGCCAGCAGCTTATACGGCGCGGGGGACGGGAACTATGGCTACACCTTC.

The genes are TRBV5-4 and TRBJ1-3, with D uncertain. The germline V and J ends were trimmed by 0 bases and 1 base, with 5 bases remaining between them. CDR1 is SGHNT and CDR2 is YYREEE in the germline V gene (reference sequence). This CDR3 is built from 14 residues. This CDR3 is CASSLDGSGNTIYF. In nucleotides, the CDR3 is TGTGCCAGCAGCTTGGACGGTTCTGGAAACACCATATATTTT.

As DNA, the CDR3 is TGTGCCAGCAGCCCGAGGCAGCGGGAGGGCCGGGCAGATACGCAGTATTTT. It specifies CASSPRQREGRADTQYF. This chain connects TRBV14 to TRBJ2-3; TRBD2 matches at 10 bases. CDR3 size: 17 residues. The junction had 11 bases not matched to a gene; V was cut back by 4 bases and J by 4 bases. Germline-derived CDR1 and CDR2 are SGHDN and FVKESK.